These 20 T cell receptor beta chains came from one sample sequenced in a study of T cell responses to AZD1222 COVID-19 vaccine. Profiling relied on immunoSEQ multiplex PCR, and the TCRdb table lists in-frame clones only, not all of them. The data show about 150,000 clones, approximately 91% seen once. Sample: peripheral blood, taken 28 days after the second AZD1222 dose. Source of these receptors: an adult who received the AZD1222 COVID-19 vaccine.

The rearrangement links TRBV3-1 (or the pseudogene TRBV3-2) to TRBJ2-5; 8 bases map to TRBD1. Germline V gene lookup returns CDR1 LGHDT and CDR2 YNNKEL (reference sequence). CDR3 size: 15 residues. Trimming removed 3 bases from V and 4 bases from J; junction bases left unmatched: 7. The CDR3 nucleotides are TGTGCCAGCAGCCAGGAGGACAGGGCTCTAGAGACCCAGTACTTC. Translation: CASSQEDRALETQYF.

The V and J genes are TRBV9 and TRBJ2-7; D possibly corresponds to TRBD2 (6 bases). Deletions cut 0 bases from V and 6 bases from J, with 13 bases between. CDR3 length equals 14 residues. Germline CDR1 is SGDLS and CDR2 is YYNGEE. CDR3 sequence (DNA): TGTGCCAGCAGCGTAGAAGTTCTGGGGGGCGAGCAGTACTTC. Protein sequence: CASSVEVLGGEQYF. Variable domain in full (rest from reference TRBV9 and TRBJ2-7): DSGVTQTPKHLITATGQRVTLRCSPRSGDLSVYWYQQSLDQGLQFLIQYYNGEERAKGNILERFSAQQFPDLHSELNLSSLELGDSALYFCASSVEVLGGEQYFGPGTRLTVT.

The rearrangement links TRBV2 to TRBJ2-1; D is possibly TRBD1 (6 bases). CDR3 length: 14 amino acids. CDR1 and CDR2 (germline): SNHLY, FYNNEI. V was trimmed by 2 bases and J by 7 bases, leaving 12 bases between them. DNA of the CDR3: TGTGCCAGCAGTGAAACGAGGGGGTGGAATGAGCAGTTCTTC. Encoded protein: CASSETRGWNEQFF.

The rearrangement links TRBV10-3 to TRBJ2-2, with TRBD2 matching 12 bases. There are 17 residues in the CDR3. The germline V gene encodes CDR1 ENHRY and CDR2 SYGVKD. With 5 bases clipped from V and 0 bases from J, the junction kept 4 bases outside the gene matches. Here the CDR3 DNA reads TGTGCCATCAGTTTAGGACTAGCGGGACCGAACACCGGGGAGCTGTTTTTT. Translated: CAISLGLAGPNTGELFF.

V is TRBV2 and J is TRBJ1-5; D is undetermined. This CDR3 contains 13 residues. Germline CDR1 reads SNHLY; CDR2 reads FYNNEI. Trimming removed 2 bases from V and 6 bases from J, with 8 bases in between. CDR3 in DNA: TGTGCCAGCAGTGAAAGGAGAGGTCAGCCCCAGCATTTT. This sequence encodes CASSERRGQPQHF.

In nucleotides, the CDR3 is TGCGCCAGCAGCTTGAACCCAGGGGGCACTGAAGCTTTCTTT. Its translation: CASSLNPGGTEAFF. The chain recombines TRBV5-1 with TRBJ1-1, with TRBD1 matching 7 bases. Germline V gene sequence: CDR1 SGHRS, CDR2 YFSETQ. Unmatched junction bases numbered 4, after V lost 1 base and J lost 4 bases. CDR3 length: 14 residues.

V and J are TRBV21-1 and TRBJ2-7; whether TRBD1, the table's D call, matches the DNA was not checked. TRBV21-1 is a documented pseudogene. This CDR3 comprises 19 residues. The CDR3 DNA reads as TGTGCCAGCAGCAAATGTTTTTTGGGACAGGGGAAAATTGCCTACGAGCAGTACTTC. This sequence encodes CASSKCFLGQGKIAYEQYF.

The gene calls are TRBV5-4 and TRBJ2-1, with 12 bases matching TRBD2. CDR3 length: 16 amino acids. Per germline, CDR1 SGHNT and CDR2 YYREEE (reference sequence). The V segment lost 4 bases and the J segment 0 bases; nucleotides outside the gene matches: 2. The CDR3 DNA follows: TGTGCCAGCAGCCCTAGCGGGAGGGCCTCCTACAATGAGCAGTTCTTC. It codes for CASSPSGRASYNEQFF.

The chain has TRBV7-9 and TRBJ2-7; 8 nucleotides line up with TRBD1. There are 15 residues in the CDR3. The germline V gene has CDR1 SEHNR and CDR2 FQNEAQ (reference sequence). V lost 1 base to trimming and J lost 6 bases; unmatched junction nucleotides: 8. CDR3 nucleotide sequence: TGTGCCAGCAGCTTAGGTCAGGGGGCCAGCGGCGAGCAGTACTTC. Translated, it gives CASSLGQGASGEQYF.

Concerning this clone: Different DNA sequences within this sample yield the same CDR3. The V call is TRBV6-5, the J call TRBJ1-2, with TRBD1 as a possible D gene (6 bases). Trimming removed 5 bases at V and 5 bases at J, with 6 bases between. Germline V gene lookup returns CDR1 MNHEY and CDR2 SVGAGI. The CDR3 has 11 residues. The CDR3 is CASSTGYGYTF. Here the CDR3 DNA reads TGTGCCAGCAGTACAGGGTATGGCTACACCTTC.

The chain employs TRBV5-6 and TRBJ2-4, with a weak D call TRBD1 (5 bases). This CDR3 is built from 15 residues. Germline V gene sequence: CDR1 SGHDT, CDR2 YYEEEE. V lost 0 bases and J lost 0, with 7 bases in between. The CDR3 protein is CASSLARGAKNIQYF. The CDR3 DNA sequence: TGTGCCAGCAGCTTGGCAAGGGGAGCCAAAAACATTCAGTACTTC. Drawing the rest from reference TRBV5-6 and TRBJ2-4, the complete variable domain is DAGVTQSPTHLIKTRGQQVTLRCSPKSGHDTVSWYQQALGQGPQFIFQYYEEEERQRGNFPDRFSGHQFPNYSSELNVNALLLGDSALYLCASSLARGAKNIQYFGAGTRLSVL.

The chain couples TRBV6-1 to TRBJ2-2; 11 nucleotides agree with TRBD2. Germline CDR1 reads MNHNS; CDR2 reads SASEGT. CDR3 size: 17 residues. V gave up 4 bases and J gave up 2 bases; unmatched junction bases: 6. In DNA, the CDR3 is TGTGCCAGCAGTGGACTAGCGGGATCGGTAAACACCGGGGAGCTGTTTTTT. Translating gives CASSGLAGSVNTGELFF.

This chain joins TRBV25-1 and TRBJ1-2, with a tentative D call TRBD1 (5 bases). The V end lost 4 bases, the J end lost 5 bases, and 11 bases lay between the germline ends. The CDR3 loop spans 13 amino acids. Germline CDR1 MGHDK, CDR2 SYGVNS. DNA of the CDR3: TGTGCCAGCAGTGGCCAGGGAATTTATGGCTACACCTTC. It codes for CASSGQGIYGYTF.

This rearrangement joins TRBV30 to TRBJ1-1; weak D call: TRBD1 (5 bases). The CDR3 consists of 13 residues. Germline-derived CDR1 and CDR2 are GTSNPN and SVGIG (reference sequence). V lost 8 bases, J lost 5 bases, and 18 bases lay in between. CDR3 in DNA: TGTGCCCTGGAACGGGGGAGGGGAACTGAAGCTTTCTTT. This sequence encodes CALERGRGTEAFF.

V usage is TRBV4-2 and J usage is TRBJ1-5, with D possibly matching TRBD1 (6 bases). The CDR3 consists of 15 residues. V was pared by 5 bases and J by 8 bases, with 19 bases between. Germline V gene sequence: CDR1 LGHNA, CDR2 YNFKEQ. CDR3 nucleotide sequence: TGTGCCAGCAGCGAAACTCAGGTTGGACAGAAGCCCCAGCATTTT. Residues: CASSETQVGQKPQHF.

The V and J genes are TRBV20-1 and TRBJ2-3; D perhaps matches TRBD1 (5 bases). Trimming pared 3 bases from V and 5 bases from J, leaving 12 bases between. CDR1 and CDR2 (germline): DFQATT, SNEGSKA (reference sequence). This CDR3 region has 13 residues. The CDR3 coding sequence is TGCAGTGCTAGTATCCAGGGCGGAGATACGCAGTATTTT. Translated: CSASIQGGDTQYF.

The V gene is TRBV7-3, the J gene TRBJ2-1; D uncertain. Deletions cut 1 base from V and 4 bases from J, with 5 bases between. CDR1 is SGHTA and CDR2 is FQGTGA in the germline V gene. There are 13 residues in the CDR3. CDR3 sequence reads: CASSLNEYNEQFF. CDR3 nucleotides: TGTGCCAGCAGCTTAAACGAGTACAATGAGCAGTTCTTC.

The J gene is TRBJ1-2, the V gene TRBV10-3, with D unresolved. CDR1 is ENHRY, CDR2 SYGVKD, per germline. Trimming removed 0 bases from V and 7 bases from J, with 15 bases in between. The CDR3 sequence is 15 residues long. The CDR3 is CAISESLGREGGYTF. DNA for the CDR3: TGTGCCATCAGTGAGTCATTAGGGCGAGAGGGTGGCTACACCTTC.

The chain uses TRBV18 and TRBJ1-1; D is unclear. V lost 8 bases and J 1 base, leaving 11 bases between the germline ends. Looked up from germline, CDR1 is KGHSH and CDR2 is LQKENI. This CDR3 region has 13 residues. The CDR3 DNA reads as TGTGCCAGCGCGGGCGACGGGAACACTGAAGCTTTCTTT. It codes for CASAGDGNTEAFF.

V is TRBV21-1 and J is TRBJ1-3. TRBV21-1 is assigned pseudogene status. The CDR3 sequence is 20 residues long. The DNA for the CDR3 is TGTGCCAGCAGCAATGGGACTCGACAGGCTGTCGCTAGGCCCGGAAACACCATATATTTT. As protein: CASSNGTRQAVARPGNTIYF.